What follows describes a single TCR beta chain. What it binds is not known. This record belongs to a study of cytomegalovirus exposure and HLA in healthy donors. Findings of the study overall: Prior analysis indicated that the majority of TCR beta V segments exhibited productivity approximately 87% or approximately 30% of the time. 87-base-pair reads could not separate some V segments, including TRBV6-2 and TRBV6-3.

V was pared by 4 bases and J by 0 bases, with 7 bases of the junction left unmatched. The CDR3 runs to 17 residues. The V gene's germline CDR1 is SGHTS and CDR2 YDEGEE. Amplification used 60 Vbeta primers and 13 Jbeta primers. The repertoire was sequenced with immunoSEQ multiplex PCR; TCRdb's copy has only in-frame clones and lacks some. Here the sample spans 200,000 to 250,000 clones, under 85% being singletons. This sequence was found in a woman between 45 and 65 years old in good health and CMV-seropositive. The sample consisted of PBMCs. The chain carries TRBV5-8 and TRBJ2-1; 10 positions agree with TRBD2. CDR3 DNA: TGTGCCAGCAGCCCTTGGACTAGCGGCATCTCCTACAATGAGCAGTTCTTC. It encodes CASSPWTSGISYNEQFF. Using reference TRBV5-8 and TRBJ2-1 for the parts outside the CDR3, the full variable domain is EAGVTQSPTHLIKTRGQQATLRCSPISGHTSVYWYQQALGLGLQFLLWYDEGEERNRGNFPPRFSGRQFPNYSSELNVNALELEDSALYLCASSPWTSGISYNEQFFGPGTRLTVL.